This is a list of T cell receptor beta chains from one sample in a study of technical replicates of blood from a handful of donors. The assay was immunoSEQ multiplex PCR, and TCRdb's table has in-frame clones only and misses some. The sample lists 76,000 or so clones, over 75% occurring once. The sample consisted of T cells isolated from PBMCs. These receptors were obtained from a human donor in good health. CDR3s include the opening cysteine and the closing phenylalanine or tryptophan. Fields, in order: J gene, clone size, V gene, D gene, CDR3 DNA, CDR3 protein. The D gene is left open where the match is weak. Clone size, where shown, is once, few, many, or a class for clones that have expanded.

j_gene: TRBJ1-2
abundance: -
v_gene: TRBV6-5
d_gene: TRBD1
CDR3nt: TGTGCCAGCATAGACAGGGCTGATGGCTACACCTTC
CDR3aa: CASIDRADGYTF

j_gene: TRBJ2-7
abundance: once
v_gene: TRBV10-2
d_gene: -
CDR3nt: TGCGCCAGCAGTTTCGTAGTGGGAAGAATATCTCCCCCGGACCAGGGGCAGCAGTACTTC
CDR3aa: CASSFVVGRISPPDQGQQYF

j_gene: TRBJ1-1
abundance: few
v_gene: TRBV9
d_gene: TRBD1
CDR3nt: TGTGCCAGCAGCGTCTCCCCGGGGGACAGGGGAGATAGTACTGAAGCTTTCTTT
CDR3aa: CASSVSPGDRGDSTEAFF

j_gene: TRBJ1-5
abundance: -
v_gene: TRBV7-8
d_gene: -
CDR3nt: TGTGCCAGCAGCCAAGACAGGTTGAGAGAGAGCAATCAGCCCCAGCATTTT
CDR3aa: CASSQDRLRESNQPQHF

j_gene: TRBJ2-2
abundance: -
v_gene: TRBV11-3
d_gene: -
CDR3nt: TGTGCCAGCAGCCCAGTGGAGGGGGCAGGGGCCGGGGAGCTGTTTTTT
CDR3aa: CASSPVEGAGAGELFF

j_gene: TRBJ2-7
abundance: -
v_gene: TRBV2
d_gene: -
CDR3nt: TGTGCCAGCAACGAGGCAGGGATGAACGAGCAGTACTTC
CDR3aa: CASNEAGMNEQYF

j_gene: TRBJ1-1
abundance: -
v_gene: TRBV7-9
d_gene: TRBD1
CDR3nt: TGTGCCAGCAGCCAGGGACAGATGAACACTGAAGCTTTCTTT
CDR3aa: CASSQGQMNTEAFF

j_gene: TRBJ2-1
abundance: -
v_gene: TRBV10-3
d_gene: -
CDR3nt: TGTGCCATCAGTGAGTCAGTCTACAGCTCCTACAATGAGCAGTTCTTC
CDR3aa: CAISESVYSSYNEQFF

j_gene: TRBJ2-7
abundance: -
v_gene: TRBV5-1
d_gene: -
CDR3nt: TGCGCCAGCAGCTCAGTTTCCTACGAGCAGTACTTC
CDR3aa: CASSSVSYEQYF

j_gene: TRBJ2-1
abundance: -
v_gene: TRBV27
d_gene: TRBD2
CDR3nt: TGTGCCAGCAGTTTAACGGGAGGGCCCAGGGGTGAGCAGTTCTTC
CDR3aa: CASSLTGGPRGEQFF

j_gene: TRBJ2-3
abundance: -
v_gene: TRBV29-1
d_gene: -
CDR3nt: TGCACCACCAATCGGGAAGATACGCAGTATTTT
CDR3aa: CTTNREDTQYF

j_gene: TRBJ2-2
abundance: -
v_gene: TRBV4-1
d_gene: TRBD2
CDR3nt: TGCGCCAGCAGCCACAGACTAGCGGGGGTTACTACCGGGGAGCTGTTTTTT
CDR3aa: CASSHRLAGVTTGELFF

j_gene: TRBJ2-5
abundance: -
v_gene: TRBV5-1
d_gene: -
CDR3nt: TGCGCCAGCAAAACCGGGAACCCACAAGAGACCCAGTACTTC
CDR3aa: CASKTGNPQETQYF

j_gene: TRBJ2-7
abundance: -
v_gene: TRBV7-9
d_gene: TRBD2
CDR3nt: TGTGCCAGCAGCGCCGACCGGACTAGCGCTTCCTACGAGCAGTACTTC
CDR3aa: CASSADRTSASYEQYF

j_gene: TRBJ2-7
abundance: once
v_gene: TRBV10-1
d_gene: -
CDR3nt: TGCGCCAGCAGCCGATCAGGGTCCTGGAGTGAGCAGTACTTC
CDR3aa: CASSRSGSWSEQYF

j_gene: TRBJ2-1
abundance: -
v_gene: TRBV11-2
d_gene: TRBD2
CDR3nt: TGTGCCAGCAGCTCAGGGGGACTAGCGGGAGGAAGTAGTGAGCAGTTCTTC
CDR3aa: CASSSGGLAGGSSEQFF

j_gene: TRBJ1-5
abundance: -
v_gene: TRBV11-2
d_gene: TRBD1
CDR3nt: TGTGCCAGCAGCTTTATTCAACAGGGGCCTGTAGATAGCAATCAGCCCCAGCATTTT
CDR3aa: CASSFIQQGPVDSNQPQHF

j_gene: TRBJ2-2
abundance: -
v_gene: TRBV27
d_gene: TRBD1
CDR3nt: TGTGCCAGCACCGGGACAGGGGTCCCCACCGGGGAGCTGTTTTTT
CDR3aa: CASTGTGVPTGELFF

j_gene: TRBJ2-7
abundance: -
v_gene: TRBV28
d_gene: TRBD2
CDR3nt: TGTGCCAGCAGCTCCGGACTAGCGGGCTCCTACGAGCAGTACTTC
CDR3aa: CASSSGLAGSYEQYF

j_gene: TRBJ2-6
abundance: -
v_gene: TRBV9
d_gene: -
CDR3nt: TGTGCCAGCAGCATCGACAGCTACTCTGGGGCCAACGTCCTGACTTTC
CDR3aa: CASSIDSYSGANVLTF

j_gene: TRBJ2-7
abundance: -
v_gene: TRBV12-5
d_gene: -
CDR3nt: TGTGCTAGTGGTTTTTGGGTTCCGGGTGGGCAGTACTTC
CDR3aa: CASGFWVPGGQYF

j_gene: TRBJ1-4
abundance: -
v_gene: TRBV5-1
d_gene: -
CDR3nt: TGCGCCAGCAGCCCCCGGGGGACGGAAGGGAAAAATGAAAAACTGTTTTTT
CDR3aa: CASSPRGTEGKNEKLFF

j_gene: TRBJ2-3
abundance: -
v_gene: TRBV13
d_gene: -
CDR3nt: TGTGCCAGCAGGCGTGGAGGGAGCGGAGATACGCAGTATTTT
CDR3aa: CASRRGGSGDTQYF

j_gene: TRBJ1-1
abundance: -
v_gene: TRBV5-4
d_gene: TRBD1
CDR3nt: TGTGCCAGCGAGCGGCGGACCGGGACAGGAATATATCGGGCTTTCTTT
CDR3aa: CASERRTGTGIYRAFF

j_gene: TRBJ2-3
abundance: once
v_gene: TRBV2
d_gene: -
CDR3nt: TGTGCCAGCAGTACGCCTGGCTTACGCACAGATACGCAGTATTTT
CDR3aa: CASSTPGLRTDTQYF

j_gene: TRBJ2-3
abundance: once
v_gene: TRBV15
d_gene: TRBD2
CDR3nt: TGTGCCACCAGCAGACTAGCGGGAGGTGTCACAGATACGCAGTATTTT
CDR3aa: CATSRLAGGVTDTQYF